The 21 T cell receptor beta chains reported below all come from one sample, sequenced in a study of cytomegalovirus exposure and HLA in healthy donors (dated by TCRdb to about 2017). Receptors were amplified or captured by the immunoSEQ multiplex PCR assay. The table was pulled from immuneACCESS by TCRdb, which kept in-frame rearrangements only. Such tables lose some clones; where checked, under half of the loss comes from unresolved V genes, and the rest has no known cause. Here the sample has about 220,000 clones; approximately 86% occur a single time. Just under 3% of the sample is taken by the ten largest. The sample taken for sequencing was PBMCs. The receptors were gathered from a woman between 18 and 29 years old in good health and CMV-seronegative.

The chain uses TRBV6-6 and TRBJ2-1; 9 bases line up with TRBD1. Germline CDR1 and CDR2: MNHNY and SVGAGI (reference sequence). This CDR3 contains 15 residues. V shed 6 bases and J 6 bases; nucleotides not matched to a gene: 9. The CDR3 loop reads CASSSTGTGRNEQFF. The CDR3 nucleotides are TGTGCCAGCAGCTCAACCGGGACAGGGCGCAATGAGCAGTTCTTC.

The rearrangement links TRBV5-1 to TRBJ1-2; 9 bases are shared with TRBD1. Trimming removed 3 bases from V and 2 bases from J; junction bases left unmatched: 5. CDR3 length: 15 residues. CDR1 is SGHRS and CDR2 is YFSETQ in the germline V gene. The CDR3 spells CASSSDRGANYGYTF. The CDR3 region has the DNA TGCGCCAGCAGCTCGGACAGGGGCGCCAACTATGGCTACACCTTC.

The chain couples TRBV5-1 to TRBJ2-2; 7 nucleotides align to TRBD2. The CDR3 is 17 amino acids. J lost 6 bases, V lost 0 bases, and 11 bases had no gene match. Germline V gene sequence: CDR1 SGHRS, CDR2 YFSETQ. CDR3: CASSLGGLAERAGELFF. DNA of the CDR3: TGCGCCAGCAGCTTGGGAGGGCTAGCGGAAAGGGCCGGGGAGCTGTTTTTT.

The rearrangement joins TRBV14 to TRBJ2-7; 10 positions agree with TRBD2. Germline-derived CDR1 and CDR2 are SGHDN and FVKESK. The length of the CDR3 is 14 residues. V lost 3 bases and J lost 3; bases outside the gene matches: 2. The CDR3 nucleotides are TGTGCCAGCAGCCACTGGACTAGCGGCTACGAGCAGTACTTC. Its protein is CASSHWTSGYEQYF.

The CDR3 nucleotides read TGTGCCAGCAGTTTGGATGGACAGGGGCGGTTTAGCGAGCAGTACTTC. Its protein product is CASSLDGQGRFSEQYF. The rearrangement joins TRBV28 to TRBJ2-7; TRBD1 matches 9 bases. Germline V lookup: CDR1 MDHEN, CDR2 SYDVKM. The CDR3 extends over 16 amino acids. With 3 bases clipped from V and 6 bases from J, the junction kept 12 bases outside the gene matches.

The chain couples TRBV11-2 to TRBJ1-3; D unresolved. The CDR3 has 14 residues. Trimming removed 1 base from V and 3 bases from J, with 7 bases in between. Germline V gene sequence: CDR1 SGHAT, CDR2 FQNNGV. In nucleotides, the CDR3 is TGTGCCAGCAGCTTAGCACAGAATGGAAACACCATATATTTT. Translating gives CASSLAQNGNTIYF.

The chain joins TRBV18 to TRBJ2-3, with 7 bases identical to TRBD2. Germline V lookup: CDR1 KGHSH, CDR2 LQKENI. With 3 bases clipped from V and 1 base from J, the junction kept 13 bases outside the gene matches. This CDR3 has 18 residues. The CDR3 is CASSPGFMRESGTDTQYF. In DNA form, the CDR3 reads TGTGCCAGCTCACCTGGATTTATGCGGGAGAGCGGCACAGATACGCAGTATTTT.

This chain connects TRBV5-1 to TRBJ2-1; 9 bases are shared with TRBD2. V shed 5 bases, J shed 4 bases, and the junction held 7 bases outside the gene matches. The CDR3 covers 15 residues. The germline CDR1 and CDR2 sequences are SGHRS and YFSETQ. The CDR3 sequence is CASRVGLARYNEQFF. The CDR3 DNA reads TGCGCCAGCAGGGTTGGACTAGCGCGGTACAATGAGCAGTTCTTC. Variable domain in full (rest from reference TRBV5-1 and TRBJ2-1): KAGVTQTPRYLIKTRGQQVTLSCSPISGHRSVSWYQQTPGQGLQFLFEYFSETQRNKGNFPGRFSGRQFSNSRSEMNVSTLELGDSALYLCASRVGLARYNEQFFGPGTRLTVL.

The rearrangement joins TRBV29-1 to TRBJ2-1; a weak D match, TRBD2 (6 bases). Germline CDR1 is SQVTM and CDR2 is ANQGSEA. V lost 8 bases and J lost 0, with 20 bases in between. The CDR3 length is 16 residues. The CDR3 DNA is TGCAGCACCAGAGTCTCCGCGGGAAGCTCCTACAATGAGCAGTTCTTC. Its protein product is CSTRVSAGSSYNEQFF.

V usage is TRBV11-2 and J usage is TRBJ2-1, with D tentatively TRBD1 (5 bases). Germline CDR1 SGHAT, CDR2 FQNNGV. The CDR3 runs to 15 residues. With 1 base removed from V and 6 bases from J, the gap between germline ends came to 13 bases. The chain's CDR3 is CASSLGFGASNEQFF. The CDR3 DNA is TGTGCCAGCAGCTTAGGTTTTGGGGCCAGCAATGAGCAGTTCTTC.

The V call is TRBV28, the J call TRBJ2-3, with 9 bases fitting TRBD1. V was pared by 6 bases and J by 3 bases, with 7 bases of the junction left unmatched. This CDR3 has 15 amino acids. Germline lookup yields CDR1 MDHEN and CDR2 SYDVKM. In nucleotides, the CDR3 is TGTGCCAGCAGCCCGGGACAGGGAGGAACAGATACGCAGTATTTT. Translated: CASSPGQGGTDTQYF.

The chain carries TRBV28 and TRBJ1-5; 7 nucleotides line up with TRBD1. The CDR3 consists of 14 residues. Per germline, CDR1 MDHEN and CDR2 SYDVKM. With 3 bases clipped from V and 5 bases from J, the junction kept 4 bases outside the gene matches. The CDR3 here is CASSLDRTDQPQHF. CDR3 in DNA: TGTGCCAGCAGTTTGGACAGGACCGATCAGCCCCAGCATTTT.

The CDR3 nucleotides are TGTGCCAGCAGTTCCGGGACAGGGTCCGTAGAGACCCAGTACTTC. Translation gives CASSSGTGSVETQYF. The chain joins TRBV28 to TRBJ2-5; the match to TRBD1 covers 9 bases. Trimming took 4 bases from V and 4 from J; bases not matched to a gene: 7. Germline V gene lookup returns CDR1 MDHEN and CDR2 SYDVKM. The CDR3 extends over 15 amino acids. The full variable domain, in which reference TRBV28 and TRBJ2-5 provide the parts outside the CDR3, is DVKVTQSSRYLVKRTGEKVFLECVQDMDHENMFWYRQDPGLGLRLIYFSYDVKMKEKGDIPEGYSVSREKKERFSLILESASTNQTSMYLCASSSGTGSVETQYFGPGTRLLVL.

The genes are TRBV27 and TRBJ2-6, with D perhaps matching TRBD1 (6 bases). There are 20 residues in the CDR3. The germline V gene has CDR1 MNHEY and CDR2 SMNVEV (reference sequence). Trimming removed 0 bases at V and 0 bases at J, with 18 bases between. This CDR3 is CASSLSMRGDTRSGANVLTF. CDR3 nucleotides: TGTGCCAGCAGTTTATCGATGAGAGGGGACACACGCTCTGGGGCCAACGTCCTGACTTTC. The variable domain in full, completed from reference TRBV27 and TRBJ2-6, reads EAQVTQNPRYLITVTGKKLTVTCSQNMNHEYMSWYRQDPGLGLRQIYYSMNVEVTDKGDVPEGYKVSRKEKRNFPLILESPSPNQTSLYFCASSLSMRGDTRSGANVLTFGAGSRLTVL.

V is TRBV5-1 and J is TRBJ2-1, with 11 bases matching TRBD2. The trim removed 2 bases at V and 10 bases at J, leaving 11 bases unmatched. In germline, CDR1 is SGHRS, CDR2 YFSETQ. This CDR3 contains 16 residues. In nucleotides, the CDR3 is TGCGCCAGCAGCTTCTCCCTAGCGGGAGGACCTAAAGAGCAGTTCTTC. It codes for CASSFSLAGGPKEQFF.

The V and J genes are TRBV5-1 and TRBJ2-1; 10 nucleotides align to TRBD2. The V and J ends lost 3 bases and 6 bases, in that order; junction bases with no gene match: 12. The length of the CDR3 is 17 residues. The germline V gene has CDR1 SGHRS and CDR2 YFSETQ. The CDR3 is CASSSGLSGRAINEQFF. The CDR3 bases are TGCGCCAGCAGCTCTGGTTTGAGCGGGAGGGCCATCAATGAGCAGTTCTTC.

CDR3 DNA sequence: TGTGCCAGCAGCTTCGGGACTCCGAGGGGCGAGCAGTACTTC. Encoded protein: CASSFGTPRGEQYF. V usage is TRBV5-6 and J usage is TRBJ2-7, with D perhaps TRBD2 (6 bases). This CDR3 is built from 14 residues. V lost 2 bases, J lost 6 bases, and 15 bases lay in between. Germline assignment: CDR1 SGHDT and CDR2 YYEEEE.

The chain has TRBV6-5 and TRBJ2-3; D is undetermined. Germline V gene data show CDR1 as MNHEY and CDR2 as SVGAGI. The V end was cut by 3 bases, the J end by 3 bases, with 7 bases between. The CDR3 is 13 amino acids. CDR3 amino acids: CASSYSLTDTQYF. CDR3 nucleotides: TGTGCCAGCAGTTATTCCTTAACAGATACGCAGTATTTT.

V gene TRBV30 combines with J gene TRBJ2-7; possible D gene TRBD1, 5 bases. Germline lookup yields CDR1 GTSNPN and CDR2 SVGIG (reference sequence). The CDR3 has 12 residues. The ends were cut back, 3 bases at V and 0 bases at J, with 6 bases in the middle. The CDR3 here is CAWRDNSYEQYF. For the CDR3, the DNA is TGTGCCTGGAGGGACAACTCCTACGAGCAGTACTTC. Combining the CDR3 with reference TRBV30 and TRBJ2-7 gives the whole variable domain SQTIHQWPATLVQPVGSPLSLECTVEGTSNPNLYWYRQAAGRGLQLLFYSVGIGQISSEVPQNLSASRPQDRQFILSSKKLLLSDSGFYLCAWRDNSYEQYFGPGTRLTVT.

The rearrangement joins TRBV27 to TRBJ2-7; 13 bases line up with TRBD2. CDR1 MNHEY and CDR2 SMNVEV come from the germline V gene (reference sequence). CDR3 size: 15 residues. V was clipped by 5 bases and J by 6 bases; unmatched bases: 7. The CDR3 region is CASSPWTSGSPEQYF. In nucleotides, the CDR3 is TGTGCCAGCAGTCCGTGGACTAGCGGGAGTCCCGAGCAGTACTTC.

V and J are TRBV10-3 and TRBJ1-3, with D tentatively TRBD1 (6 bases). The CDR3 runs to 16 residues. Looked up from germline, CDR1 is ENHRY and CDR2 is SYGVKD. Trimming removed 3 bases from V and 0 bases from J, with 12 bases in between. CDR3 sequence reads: CAISDEQGYSGNTIYF. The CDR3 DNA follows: TGTGCCATCAGTGACGAACAGGGCTACTCTGGAAACACCATATATTTT.